The 13 T cell receptor beta chains given below trace back to one sample, sequenced in a study of T cells in Graves' hyperthyroidism and ophthalmopathy (dated by TCRdb to the late 2010s). The library relied on multiplex PCR. Data came from an Illumina HiSeq 2000. Amplification of TCR beta CDR3 regions was carried out from RNA transcripts. The first round of RT-PCR for the TCR CDR3 was performed with the HTBI primer set and the Qiagen OneStep RT-PCR kit. TCRdb applied fastp at Q25 and MiXCR to the public reads, then kept only in-frame beta chains. Duplicate CDR3 protein sequences are folded into a single record with the most common DNA and genes. The sample table holds about 600,000 distinct CDR3 sequences, of which more than 14% were seen once. The ten largest account for 9.5% to 15% of the sample. The sequencing sample was made of blood. Every receptor here comes from a woman between 45 and 65 years old with Graves' ophthalmopathy.

This clonotype was counted ten times or more. CDR3 DNA: TGTGCCAGCAGTGACACATCCTACGAGCAGTACTTC. This codes for CASSDTSYEQYF. The chain recombines TRBV7-2 with TRBJ2-7, with D uncertain. Trimming took 6 bases from V and 1 from J, leaving 7 bases between them. This CDR3 region has 12 residues. CDR1 SGHTA and CDR2 FQGNSA come from the germline V gene.

This chain links TRBV7-2 with TRBJ1-1; D remains unclear. The germline V gene encodes CDR1 SGHTA and CDR2 FQGNSA. The V end lost 3 bases, the J end lost 2 bases, and 10 bases lay between the germline ends. The CDR3 contains 14 residues. CDR3 sequence reads: CASSFSEGNTEAFF. The CDR3 nucleotides are TGTGCCAGCAGCTTTAGCGAGGGAAACACTGAAGCTTTCTTT.

This clonotype showed up many times. This chain joins TRBV7-2 and TRBJ1-6; 7 bases fit TRBD1. The germline V gene encodes CDR1 SGHTA and CDR2 FQGNSA. The CDR3 extends over 15 amino acids. Unmatched junction bases numbered 6, after V lost 4 bases and J lost 6 bases. CDR3 sequence: CASSSGQVSNSPLHF. The CDR3 bases are TGTGCCAGCAGCTCCGGACAGGTTTCTAATTCACCCCTCCACTTT.

This clonotype was detected ten times or more. The rearrangement uses TRBV28 and TRBJ1-1; D uncertain. The CDR3 has 15 amino acids. Per the germline V gene, CDR1 is MDHEN and CDR2 is SYDVKM. With 2 bases removed from V and 0 bases from J, the gap between germline ends came to 10 bases. CDR3 sequence: CASSLRRVMNTEAFF. The CDR3 DNA follows: TGTGCCAGCAGTTTACGGCGGGTTATGAACACTGAAGCTTTCTTT.

In this sample, this clonotype turned up many times. The chain is built from TRBV20-1 and TRBJ2-5; possible D gene TRBD2, 6 bases. Germline CDR1 DFQATT, CDR2 SNEGSKA (reference sequence). V was trimmed by 5 bases and J by 2 bases, leaving 9 bases between them. This CDR3 is built from 12 residues. CDR3 DNA sequence: TGCAGTGCTTTAGGAGGGCAAGAGACCCAGTACTTC. It codes for CSALGGQETQYF.

This clonotype was seen only a few times. The genes are TRBV7-6 and TRBJ2-5; D ambiguous. CDR1 and CDR2 (germline): SGHVS, FNYEAQ. The CDR3 sequence is 13 residues long. V was clipped by 2 bases and J by 3 bases, with 7 bases between them. The CDR3 DNA is TGTGCCAGCAGCTTAATTCCAGAAGAGACCCAGTACTTC. It encodes CASSLIPEETQYF. Together with reference TRBV7-6 and TRBJ2-5, the CDR3 gives the full variable domain: GAGVSQSPRYKVTKRGQDVALRCDPISGHVSLYWYRQALGQGPEFLTYFNYEAQQDKSGLPNDRFSAERPEGSISTLTIQRTEQRDSAMYRCASSLIPEETQYFGPGTRLLVL.

This clonotype was seen ten or more times. V is TRBV18 and J is TRBJ1-6; D gene unclear. This CDR3 has 12 residues. The V gene's germline CDR1 is KGHSH and CDR2 LQKENI. With 3 bases removed from V and 7 bases from J, the gap between germline ends came to 4 bases. This CDR3 reads CASSPENSPLHF. Written as DNA, the CDR3 is TGTGCCAGCTCACCTGAAAATTCACCCCTCCACTTT.

There are many counts of this clonotype. The chain combines TRBV12-5 with TRBJ2-1, with TRBD1 as a possible D gene (5 bases). The CDR3 sequence is 15 residues long. Trimming pared 0 bases from V and 2 bases from J, leaving 8 bases between. Germline CDR1 and CDR2: LGHNT and FRNRAP. The CDR3 here is CASGLVAGTYNEQFF. In nucleotides, the CDR3 is TGTGCTAGTGGTTTGGTGGCAGGGACCTACAATGAGCAGTTCTTC.

Many counts were recorded for this clonotype. CDR3 sequence: CASSLVAGVASTGELFF. In DNA, the CDR3 is TGTGCCAGCAGCTTAGTTGCGGGAGTGGCGAGCACCGGGGAGCTGTTTTTT. The chain employs TRBV7-2 and TRBJ2-2; 7 positions match TRBD2. This CDR3 comprises 17 residues. Germline CDR1 reads SGHTA; CDR2 reads FQGNSA. Trimming at V came to 1 base and at J to 4 bases, leaving 9 bases not matched to a gene.

This clonotype was observed at least ten times. The V call is TRBV5-4, the J call TRBJ1-5; a weak D match, TRBD1 (6 bases). Germline loops: CDR1 SGHNT, CDR2 YYREEE (reference sequence). The CDR3 sequence is 14 residues long. Trimming cost V 0 bases and J 4 bases, with 8 bases left between them. The CDR3 sequence: CASSLAGANQPQHF. The CDR3 DNA reads as TGTGCCAGCAGCTTGGCGGGGGCTAATCAGCCCCAGCATTTT.

The table lists this clonotype with a few counts. This clone may be a read error of a much larger clone one base away. The chain joins TRBV5-6 to TRBJ2-7; 9 bases align to TRBD2. CDR1 and CDR2 from the germline V gene are SGHDT and YYEEEE. The CDR3 totals 16 residues. For the CDR3, the DNA is TGTGTCAGCAGCTCGATGACTAGCGGAACTACCTACGAGCAGTACTTC. This sequence encodes CVSSSMTSGTTYEQYF.

This clonotype came up many times. The chain recombines TRBV30 with TRBJ2-7; D not certain. CDR3 length equals 13 residues. CDR1 is GTSNPN, CDR2 SVGIG, per germline (reference sequence). Trimming stripped 3 bases from V and 6 bases from J, with 15 bases between. CDR3 coding DNA: TGTGCCTGGAGCCCTGGCACCTCTGTCGAGCAGTACTTC. Its translation is CAWSPGTSVEQYF.

The V gene is TRBV24-1, the J gene TRBJ2-3; D uncertain. This CDR3 contains 11 residues. Germline V gives CDR1 KGHDR, CDR2 SFDVKD. Trimming left V 9 bases short and J 4 bases short, with 7 bases between. The CDR3 DNA is TGTGCCACCCGGTACGCAGATACGCAGTATTTT. The encoded protein is CATRYADTQYF.